These 21 T cell receptor beta chains came from one sample sequenced in a study of graft-versus-host responses after intestinal transplantation. Repertoires were generated with immunoSEQ multiplex PCR, while TCRdb's copy carries only in-frame clones and drops some. The sample lists about 6,800 clones; around 28% were seen once. This sample comprised alloreactive CD4+ T cells from a mixed lymphocyte reaction culture, obtained before intestinal transplant. Subset specified: CFSE-low proliferating T cells sorted from roughly 6-day pre-transplant mixed lymphocyte reaction (GvH or HvG direction). These receptors originate from a human patient who received an intestinal transplant.

The V and J genes are TRBV5-1 and TRBJ2-7, with 8 positions matching TRBD2. CDR1 and CDR2 from the germline V gene are SGHRS and YFSETQ. The CDR3 spans 15 residues. V was clipped by 3 bases and J by 0 bases; unmatched bases: 5. The CDR3 coding sequence is TGCGCCAGCAGCTCAGCGGGAGTTCCCTCCTACGAGCAGTACTTC. Protein product: CASSSAGVPSYEQYF.

This clone was counted a few times. The chain has TRBV18 and TRBJ1-5; TRBD1 agrees at 7 bases. The junction had 1 base not matched to a gene; V was cut back by 2 bases and J by 3 bases. The CDR3 covers 14 residues. CDR1 is KGHSH and CDR2 is LQKENI in the germline V gene. CDR3 in amino acids: CASSPGQANQPQHF. For the CDR3, the DNA is TGTGCCAGCTCACCAGGACAGGCCAATCAGCCCCAGCATTTT.

The sample holds a few counts of this clone. The chain joins TRBV6-5 to TRBJ2-7; D might be TRBD1 or TRBD2, each matching 6 bases. V lost 7 bases to trimming and J lost 2 bases, with 12 bases between them. This CDR3 is built from 13 residues. CDR1 MNHEY and CDR2 SVGAGI come from the germline V gene. CDR3 region: CASNWGAAYEQYF. In DNA form, the CDR3 reads TGTGCCAGCAACTGGGGGGCAGCCTACGAGCAGTACTTC.

The chain joins TRBV9 to TRBJ1-3, with no clear D. Germline V gene sequence: CDR1 SGDLS, CDR2 YYNGEE. V gave up 0 bases and J gave up 3 bases, with 10 bases separating them. CDR3 length: 15 amino acids. The CDR3 spells CASSVGAFIGNTIYF. For the CDR3, the DNA is TGTGCCAGCAGCGTAGGGGCGTTCATTGGAAACACCATATATTTT.

This clone was detected only a few times. The CDR3 reads CASSYPDSLYEQYF. For the CDR3, the DNA is TGTGCCAGCAGTTACCCGGACAGTCTCTACGAGCAGTACTTC. The J gene is TRBJ2-7, the V gene TRBV6-6; D is perhaps TRBD1 (6 bases). Germline V CDR1 and CDR2: MNHNY, SVGAGI (reference sequence). This CDR3 comprises 14 residues. Trimming removed 2 bases at V and 3 bases at J, with 11 bases between.

This CDR3 is CASSLGNGLNTEAFF. Written as DNA, the CDR3 is TGTGCCAGCAGTTTGGGTAACGGTTTAAACACTGAAGCTTTCTTT. The chain recombines TRBV28 with TRBJ1-1, with D unresolved. The V gene's germline CDR1 is MDHEN and CDR2 SYDVKM. The CDR3 extends over 15 amino acids. V lost 3 bases and J lost 2, with 13 bases in between.

In its sample, this clone ranks as medium-sized. The CDR3 DNA reads TGTGCCAGTAGCGGGAGGGCCCTGCCTGGGGCCAACGTCCTGACTTTC. It specifies CASSGRALPGANVLTF. The rearrangement joins TRBV19 to TRBJ2-6, with 8 bases identical to TRBD2. CDR3 size: 16 residues. V was pared by 6 bases and J by 2 bases, with 6 bases of the junction left unmatched. From germline, CDR1 is LNHDA and CDR2 SQIVND (reference sequence).

This clone was detected only a few times. The chain has TRBV6-1 and TRBJ2-3; D call uncertain. Trimming shortened V by 6 bases and J by 2 bases, and 12 bases separated the two germline ends. The CDR3 extends over 14 amino acids. CDR1 and CDR2 from the germline V gene are MNHNS and SASEGT. In nucleotides, the CDR3 is TGTGCCAGCAGGGCCGGGTTCAACACAGATACGCAGTATTTT. It specifies CASRAGFNTDTQYF.

This clone was observed a few times. V and J are TRBV28 and TRBJ1-5; D gene uncertain. The CDR3 spans 14 residues. Germline V gene sequence: CDR1 MDHEN, CDR2 SYDVKM. V lost 5 bases to trimming and J lost 0 bases, with 8 bases between them. The CDR3: CASSIKYSNQPQHF. In DNA form, the CDR3 reads TGTGCCAGCAGTATCAAATATAGCAATCAGCCCCAGCATTTT.

The rearrangement links TRBV6-5 to TRBJ2-5; weak D call: TRBD2 (5 bases). Germline values: CDR1 MNHEY, CDR2 SVGAGI. V lost 0 bases and J lost 5, with 13 bases in between. This CDR3 has 15 residues. CDR3 nucleotide sequence: TGTGCCAGCAGTTACTCGCGACTAAAAAGGGAGACCCAGTACTTC. Translated, it gives CASSYSRLKRETQYF.

The table lists this clone with a few counts. This chain joins TRBV6-5 and TRBJ2-5; 13 bases are shared with TRBD2. V dropped 5 bases and J dropped 6; count of bases not matched to a gene: 6. Germline CDR1 is MNHEY and CDR2 is SVGAGI. The CDR3 spans 15 residues. The CDR3 protein is CASSQPGLAGKTQYF. The CDR3 bases are TGTGCCAGCAGTCAGCCGGGACTAGCGGGAAAGACCCAGTACTTC.

The V and J genes are TRBV6-8 and TRBJ1-2, with D unclear. The germline CDR1 and CDR2 sequences are MNHGY and SAAAGT. The CDR3 has 14 amino acids. V dropped 2 bases and J dropped 2 bases, with 9 bases sitting between them. In nucleotides, the CDR3 is TGTGCCAGCAGTTACCTGGGCTCCAACTATGGCTACACCTTC. Residues: CASSYLGSNYGYTF.

This clone was seen more than once but under ten times. The chain uses TRBV11-2 and TRBJ2-7; D is uncertain. From germline, CDR1 is SGHAT and CDR2 FQNNGV. This CDR3 has 11 amino acids. The V end lost 1 base, the J end lost 5 bases, and 3 bases lay between the germline ends. The DNA for the CDR3 is TGTGCCAGCAGCTTAGTCCACGAGCAGTACTTC. It translates to CASSLVHEQYF.

Within the sample, this clone is medium-sized. This chain uses TRBV28 with TRBJ1-2, with 12 bases matching TRBD1. Germline CDR1 and CDR2: MDHEN and SYDVKM. Trimming removed 10 bases from V and 6 bases from J; junction bases left unmatched: 15. The CDR3 runs 16 residues. The CDR3 spells CAIPGTGGEMLDGYTF. CDR3 DNA: TGTGCCATACCCGGGACAGGGGGCGAAATGTTGGATGGCTACACCTTC.

The rearrangement uses TRBV10-3 and TRBJ1-5; D is uncertain. The CDR3 loop spans 14 amino acids. V lost 4 bases and J lost 5, with 12 bases in between. Germline V CDR1 and CDR2: ENHRY, SYGVKD. CDR3 region: CAISVSRYDQPQHF. In nucleotides, the CDR3 is TGTGCCATCAGTGTATCAAGGTACGATCAGCCCCAGCATTTT.

The chain joins TRBV6-5 to TRBJ2-3; TRBD1 or TRBD2 may be the D gene (5 bases each). The CDR3 consists of 16 residues. Germline V CDR1 and CDR2: MNHEY, SVGAGI. Trimming left V 2 bases short and J 1 base short, with 13 bases between. The CDR3 region has the DNA TGTGCCAGCAGTTACGTTATTCGGGACCGCACAGATACGCAGTATTTT. Translated: CASSYVIRDRTDTQYF.

This clone ranks as medium-sized. The chain joins TRBV7-3 to TRBJ2-2, with a tentative D call TRBD2 (6 bases). The germline V and J ends were trimmed by 1 base and 7 bases, with 7 bases remaining between them. The CDR3 is made up of 13 amino acids. Germline V gives CDR1 SGHTA, CDR2 FQGTGA. The CDR3 DNA sequence: TGTGCCAGCAGCTTAATGGAGGGCGGGGAGCTGTTTTTT. This encodes CASSLMEGGELFF.

V usage is TRBV7-9 and J usage is TRBJ1-2; maybe TRBD1 (5 bases). The CDR3 spans 16 residues. Germline V gives CDR1 SEHNR, CDR2 FQNEAQ (reference sequence). The V and J ends lost 5 bases and 4 bases respectively, with 20 bases between them. CDR3 protein: CASSARDHGKTYGYTF. The CDR3 DNA sequence: TGTGCCAGCAGCGCCCGGGACCATGGAAAGACCTATGGCTACACCTTC.

The chain is built from TRBV28 and TRBJ2-6, with D tentatively TRBD2 (6 bases). Germline V lookup: CDR1 MDHEN, CDR2 SYDVKM. The germline V and J ends were trimmed by 4 bases and 4 bases, with 11 bases remaining between them. The CDR3 has 15 residues. The CDR3 DNA reads as TGTGCCAGCAGTTCCGGGACTGCAGGGGCCAACGTCCTGACTTTC. Encoded protein: CASSSGTAGANVLTF. Combining the CDR3 with reference TRBV28 and TRBJ2-6 gives the whole variable domain DVKVTQSSRYLVKRTGEKVFLECVQDMDHENMFWYRQDPGLGLRLIYFSYDVKMKEKGDIPEGYSVSREKKERFSLILESASTNQTSMYLCASSSGTAGANVLTFGAGSRLTVL.

J is TRBJ2-1 and V is TRBV7-2; D not certain. Germline CDR1 and CDR2: SGHTA and FQGNSA. The CDR3 totals 15 residues. The ends were cut back, 3 bases at V and 3 bases at J, with 12 bases in the middle. CDR3 DNA: TGTGCCAGCAGCTTCTGGGTGGGGAACTACAATGAGCAGTTCTTC. This codes for CASSFWVGNYNEQFF.

This clone was seen only a few times. V gene TRBV18 combines with J gene TRBJ2-7; 12 bases map to TRBD2. CDR1 is KGHSH and CDR2 is LQKENI in the germline V gene. CDR3 size: 16 residues. With 1 base clipped from V and 3 bases from J, the junction kept 4 bases outside the gene matches. The CDR3 DNA follows: TGTGCCAGCTCACCACTGGGACTAGCGGGCGGCTACGAGCAGTACTTC. It codes for CASSPLGLAGGYEQYF.